This T cell receptor beta chain was captured by sequencing in a study of T cells in localized non-small cell lung cancer. Sequenced by immunoSEQ multiplex PCR; TCRdb stores in-frame clones only, minus some. Among tens of thousands of clones listed, over 80% were seen once. V was shortened by 3 bases and J by 7 bases, with 14 bases between the two germline ends. CDR1 and CDR2 (germline): SGHKS, YYEKEE (reference sequence). The CDR3 has 14 residues. The specimen comprised peripheral blood, sampled before any cancer treatment. This TCR came from a man aged 40 to 70 with stage I squamous cell lung carcinoma. The chain recombines TRBV5-5 with TRBJ1-5, with D possibly TRBD1 on 5 matching bases. The CDR3 DNA reads as TGTGCCAGCAGCTCGGGGTGGCAGGGACAGCCCCAGCATTTT. Protein: CASSSGWQGQPQHF. The full variable domain, completed using reference TRBV5-5 and TRBJ1-5, is DAGVTQSPTHLIKTRGQQVTLRCSPISGHKSVSWYQQVLGQGPQFIFQYYEKEERGRGNFPDRFSARQFPNYSSELNVNALLLGDSALYLCASSSGWQGQPQHFGDGTRLSIL.